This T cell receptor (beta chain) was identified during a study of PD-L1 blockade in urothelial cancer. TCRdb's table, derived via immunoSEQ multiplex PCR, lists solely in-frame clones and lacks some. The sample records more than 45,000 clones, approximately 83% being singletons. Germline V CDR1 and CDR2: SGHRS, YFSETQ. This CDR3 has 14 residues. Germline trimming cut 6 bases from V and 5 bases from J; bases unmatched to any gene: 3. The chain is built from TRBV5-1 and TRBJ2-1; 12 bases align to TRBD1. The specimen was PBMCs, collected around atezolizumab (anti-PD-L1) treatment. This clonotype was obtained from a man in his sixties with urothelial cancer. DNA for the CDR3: TGCGCCAGCACCCGGGACAGGGGGCACAATGAGCAGTTCTTC. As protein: CASTRDRGHNEQFF.